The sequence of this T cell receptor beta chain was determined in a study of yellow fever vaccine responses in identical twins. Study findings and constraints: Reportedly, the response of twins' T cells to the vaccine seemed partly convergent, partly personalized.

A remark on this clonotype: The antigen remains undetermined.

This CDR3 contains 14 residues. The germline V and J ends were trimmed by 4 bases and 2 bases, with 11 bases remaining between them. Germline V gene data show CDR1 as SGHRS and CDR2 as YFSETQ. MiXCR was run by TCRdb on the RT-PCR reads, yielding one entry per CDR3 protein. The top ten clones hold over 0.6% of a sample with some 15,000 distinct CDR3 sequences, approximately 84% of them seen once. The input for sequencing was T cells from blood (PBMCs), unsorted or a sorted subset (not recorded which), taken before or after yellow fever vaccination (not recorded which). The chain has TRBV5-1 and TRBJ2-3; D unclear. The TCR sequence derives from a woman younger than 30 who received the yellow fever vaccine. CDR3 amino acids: CASSPSGHTDTQYF. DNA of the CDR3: TGCGCCAGCAGCCCCTCGGGTCACACAGATACGCAGTATTTT. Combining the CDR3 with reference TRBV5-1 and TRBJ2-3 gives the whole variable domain KAGVTQTPRYLIKTRGQQVTLSCSPISGHRSVSWYQQTPGQGLQFLFEYFSETQRNKGNFPGRFSGRQFSNSRSEMNVSTLELGDSALYLCASSPSGHTDTQYFGPGTRLTVL.